These T cell receptor beta chains were read from a single sample in a study of T cells in Graves' hyperthyroidism and ophthalmopathy. TCRdb re-called the multiplex PCR reads through MiXCR, storing one row per CDR3 protein. The data show approximately 520,000 distinct CDR3 sequences, around 22% seen once. Sequencing input: blood. The receptors originated from a woman aged 30 to 39 with Graves' ophthalmopathy. Each CDR3 is given with its conserved first and last residue. The D gene is left open where the match is weak. Only part of the rows carry a size: once, few, many, or a class if the clone is expanded.

>-|TRBV3-1|TRBJ1-2|TRBD1
TGTGCCAGCAGCCATCCGGGACAGGGGGCGTCCTTCTATGGCTACACCTTC
CASSHPGQGASFYGYTF
>-|TRBV30|TRBJ2-7|-
TGTGCCTGGACCCGTCAAGGTTCGAAATACGAGCAGTACTTC
CAWTRQGSKYEQYF
>-|TRBV6-2/TRBV6-3|TRBJ1-1|TRBD1
TGTGCCAGCAGTTACCTCAGGGGGCTCGACCCCGCTCGTGAAGCTTTCTTT
CASSYLRGLDPAREAFF
>many|TRBV19|TRBJ2-7|TRBD1
TGTGCCAGTACCCCCTCCGGGACAGCTTCCTACGAGCAGTACTTC
CASTPSGTASYEQYF
>-|TRBV2|TRBJ1-2|TRBD1
TGTGCCAGCAGAGAGGGACAGGGGCCCTATGGCTACACCTTC
CASREGQGPYGYTF
>-|TRBV19|TRBJ1-5|-
TGTGCCAGTAGTATGGTGGAGAGCAATCAGCCCCAGCATTTT
CASSMVESNQPQHF
>many|TRBV15|TRBJ2-2|-
TGTGCCACCAGCAATTGGGCAGCTGACACCGGGGAGCTGTTTTTT
CATSNWAADTGELFF
>-|TRBV6-1|TRBJ2-5|TRBD2
TGTGCCAGCCGGCCGGGACTAGCGGGGGGGCCAGAGACCCAGTACTTC
CASRPGLAGGPETQYF
>-|TRBV12-5|TRBJ2-7|-
TGTGCTAGTGGTACCGAGCGGGAGCAGTACTTC
CASGTEREQYF
>many|TRBV6-5|TRBJ2-2|-
TGTGCCAGCAGTTACGGCGGGACCGGGGAGCTGTTTTTT
CASSYGGTGELFF
>-|TRBV6-1|TRBJ1-6|-
TGTGCCAGCAGAACGTCTAATTCACCCCTCCACTTT
CASRTSNSPLHF
>few|TRBV28|TRBJ1-1|TRBD1
TGTGCCAGCAGTTCGCAGACAGGGTCACGGACTGAAGCTTTCTTT
CASSSQTGSRTEAFF
>many|TRBV6-2/TRBV6-3|TRBJ1-2|-
TGTGCCAGCAGTCCAGCAACGGCGGCCTATGGCTACACCTTC
CASSPATAAYGYTF
>-|TRBV30|TRBJ1-1|-
TGTGCCTGGAGTCGGAACCTGGGGACTGAAGCTTTCTTT
CAWSRNLGTEAFF
>-|TRBV6-5|TRBJ1-1|-
TGTGCCAGCAGTTACTCGGGCAGGGAAGCTTTCTTT
CASSYSGREAFF
>many|TRBV2|TRBJ1-1|TRBD1
TGTGCCAGCAGGGGGACAGGGTTATACACTGAAGCTTTCTTT
CASRGTGLYTEAFF
>-|TRBV6-1|TRBJ2-7|TRBD2
TGTGCCAGCAGTGTATCTAGCGGGGGGACCTACGAGCAGTACTTC
CASSVSSGGTYEQYF
>-|TRBV11-2|TRBJ1-2|-
TGTGCCAGCAGCTTAGTAGGACCCAAAAGACCTGGCTACACCTTC
CASSLVGPKRPGYTF
>few|TRBV19|TRBJ2-7|-
TGTGCCAGTAGCAAAAGCAGGGGTCCCCGTCCTTACGAGCAGTACTTC
CASSKSRGPRPYEQYF
>many|TRBV7-2|TRBJ2-1|-
TGTGCCAGCAGCTTATGGGCAAACGGCAATGAGCAGTTCTTC
CASSLWANGNEQFF
>many|TRBV29-1|TRBJ2-2|TRBD1
TGCAGCGTAGCCGGGACAGCGAACACCGGGGAGCTGTTTTTT
CSVAGTANTGELFF
>many|TRBV6-2/TRBV6-3|TRBJ1-1|-
TGTGCCAGCAGTTATCTAAGGGCTGAAGCTTTCTTT
CASSYLRAEAFF
>many|TRBV29-1|TRBJ1-1|TRBD1
TGCAGCGTTGAAGTCAGGGGGCCCACTGAAGCTTTCTTT
CSVEVRGPTEAFF
>-|TRBV12-3/TRBV12-4|TRBJ1-1|-
TGTGCCAGCAGCCGGACAAAACCCACTGAAGCTTTCTTT
CASSRTKPTEAFF
>many|TRBV27|TRBJ2-2|-
TGTGCCAGCAGTTTTCAAACCGGGGAGCTGTTTTTT
CASSFQTGELFF
>-|TRBV28|TRBJ1-6|-
TGTGCCAGCAGTTGGGTCCGGCGGTCACCCCTCCACTTT
CASSWVRRSPLHF
>many|TRBV11-2|TRBJ1-3|-
TGTGCCAGCAGCTTAGTCTCTAGAAACACCATATATTTT
CASSLVSRNTIYF
>once|TRBV7-9|TRBJ1-1|-
TGTGCCAGCAGCTCCTCGAATACTGAAGCTTGCTTT
CASSSSNTEACF
>many|TRBV2|TRBJ1-2|TRBD1
TGTGCCAGCAGTGAAGCGGACAGGGTTTATGGCTACACCTTC
CASSEADRVYGYTF
>many|TRBV18|TRBJ1-1|TRBD1
TGTGCCAGCTCACTTGCGAAGGGGGCAGTCACTGAAGCTTTCTTT
CASSLAKGAVTEAFF
>many|TRBV10-1|TRBJ2-7|-
TGCGCCAGCAGTGTCCTCAGGGGCTCCGAGCAGTACTTC
CASSVLRGSEQYF
>-|TRBV6-1|TRBJ1-5|-
TGTGCCAGCAGTGAAGCGCCGGAATATCAGCCCCAGCATTTT
CASSEAPEYQPQHF
>few|TRBV7-8|TRBJ1-2|TRBD1
TGTGCCAGCAGCTTTGACAGGGAGGGCTACACCTTC
CASSFDREGYTF
>many|TRBV6-5|TRBJ1-1|-
TGTGCCAGCAGTTACACGGACGGCCTTGAAGCTTTCTTT
CASSYTDGLEAFF
>many|TRBV7-3|TRBJ2-6|TRBD1
TGTGCCAGCAGCGCTCCGGGACAGGGGTCTGGGGCCAACGTCCTGACTTTC
CASSAPGQGSGANVLTF
>-|TRBV27|TRBJ1-5|-
TGTGCCAGCACGTTACGGGGGGCGGGCAATCAGCCCCAGCATTTT
CASTLRGAGNQPQHF
>few|TRBV9|TRBJ2-7|-
TGTGCCAGCAGCTCAGAGCCGGCAGGGGGGAGAATCGAGCAGTACTTC
CASSSEPAGGRIEQYF
>many|TRBV6-1|TRBJ2-2|TRBD1
TGTGCCAGCAGTGAGAACCTAGGACAGGCCACCGGGGAGCTGTTTTTT
CASSENLGQATGELFF
>few|TRBV27|TRBJ2-4|TRBD1
TGTGCCAGCAGTTCTTTCCTAGGACAGGGGATGGCCAAAAGCATTCAGTACTTC
CASSSFLGQGMAKSIQYF
>few|TRBV12-3/TRBV12-4|TRBJ2-7|-
TGTGCCAGCAGTTTATACCTAGCGCACGCCTACGAGCAGTACTTC
CASSLYLAHAYEQYF
>-|TRBV7-2|TRBJ1-5|-
TGTGCCAGCAGCTTATTTCCAGCCTCGGGGCAGCCCCAGCATTTT
CASSLFPASGQPQHF
>many|TRBV6-5|TRBJ1-2|-
TGTGCCAGCAGTTCAGGGAAGAGTTTAGGTGGCTACACCTTC
CASSSGKSLGGYTF
>many|TRBV6-5|TRBJ1-1|-
TGTGCCAGCAGTTCCCCCTCTAGGCCAGGACGCACTGAAGCTTTCTTT
CASSSPSRPGRTEAFF
>-|TRBV29-1|TRBJ2-7|-
TGCAGCGTTGATCTGGGTTCCTACGAGCAGTACTTC
CSVDLGSYEQYF
>-|TRBV14|TRBJ1-2|-
TGTGCCAGCAGCCAAGAAGGAGGGCTTCCCGTCTATGGCTTCACCTTC
CASSQEGGLPVYGFTF
>-|TRBV7-9|TRBJ2-5|TRBD2
TGTGCCAGCAGCTGGAGACTAGCCCTCCAAGAGACCCAGTACTTC
CASSWRLALQETQYF
>many|TRBV6-4|TRBJ1-1|-
TGTGCCAGCAGTGATACAGCTCAGGGATCCACTGAAGCTTTCTTT
CASSDTAQGSTEAFF